The 20 T cell receptor beta chains given below trace back to one sample, sequenced in a study of T cell responses to AZD1222 COVID-19 vaccine. Data came from immunoSEQ multiplex PCR; TCRdb stores just in-frame clones and leaves some out. This sample has roughly 96,000 clones; around 89% occur once, and the top ten carry about an eighth. The sequencing here drew on peripheral blood, taken 28 days after the second AZD1222 dose. These receptors came from an adult who received the AZD1222 COVID-19 vaccine.

The chain joins TRBV12-5 to TRBJ1-6; D gene uncertain. The V gene lost 1 base and the J gene lost 10 bases, with 11 bases spanning the gap. Germline values: CDR1 LGHNT, CDR2 FRNRAP. CDR3 length equals 14 residues. CDR3 nucleotides: TGTGCTAGTGGTTTGGATACCCTCAAGTCACCCCTCCACTTT. Its translation: CASGLDTLKSPLHF.

This clone was seen once. The V call is TRBV7-9, the J call TRBJ2-1; possibly TRBD2 for D (6 bases). Trimming took off 8 bases at V and 2 bases at J, with 19 bases between the two ends. Per the germline V gene, CDR1 is SEHNR and CDR2 is FQNEAQ (reference sequence). CDR3 size: 16 residues. In DNA form, the CDR3 reads TGTGCCAGCCAGCAGCTTAGCGGAGTGGCCTACAATGAGCAGTTCTTC. This sequence encodes CASQQLSGVAYNEQFF.

This clone was counted a few times. This chain connects TRBV5-1 to TRBJ2-3; D may be TRBD1 (6 bases). Trimming removed 0 bases at V and 6 bases at J, with 14 bases between. The CDR3 is made up of 15 amino acids. Germline lookup yields CDR1 SGHRS and CDR2 YFSETQ. The CDR3 region has the DNA TGCGCCAGCAGCTTGGCCCAGGGGTACGGGGATACGCAGTATTTT. Amino acid sequence: CASSLAQGYGDTQYF.

In its sample, this clone was seen a few times. This chain joins TRBV9 and TRBJ1-1; 7 bases fit TRBD1. The CDR3 is 15 residues long. The V gene's germline CDR1 is SGDLS and CDR2 YYNGEE. V lost 4 bases and J lost 1; bases outside the gene matches: 7. CDR3 residues: CASSSMTGTNTEAFF. DNA for the CDR3: TGTGCCAGCAGCTCCATGACAGGGACGAACACTGAAGCTTTCTTT.

In this sample, this clone turned up a few times. This chain uses TRBV12-5 with TRBJ1-1; perhaps TRBD1 as D (5 bases). V gave up 5 bases and J gave up 0 bases, with 13 bases separating them. This CDR3 region has 15 residues. CDR1 LGHNT and CDR2 FRNRAP come from the germline V gene. The CDR3 sequence: CASGQGAGMNTEAFF. DNA for the CDR3: TGTGCTAGTGGTCAAGGTGCAGGGATGAACACTGAAGCTTTCTTT.

This rearrangement joins TRBV4-2 to TRBJ2-2, with TRBD2 identical over 12 bases. This CDR3 spans 18 amino acids. The germline V gene encodes CDR1 LGHNA and CDR2 YNFKEQ. The J segment lost 7 bases and the V segment lost 0 bases, leaving 9 bases of the junction unmatched. CDR3 amino acids: CASSQEVQLAGGYGELFF. DNA for the CDR3: TGTGCCAGCAGCCAAGAAGTCCAACTAGCGGGAGGCTACGGGGAGCTGTTTTTT.

The chain links TRBV6-5 to TRBJ2-7; 8 bases align to TRBD2. Per germline, CDR1 MNHEY and CDR2 SVGAGI. The CDR3 spans 15 residues. Trimming removed 6 bases from V and 3 bases from J; junction bases left unmatched: 10. CDR3 in DNA: TGTGCCAGCAGCGACGGGGGGGCTGGCGTCTACGAGCAGTACTTC. Amino acids: CASSDGGAGVYEQYF.

Only one count was recorded for this clone. V and J are TRBV6-6 and TRBJ1-5, with a tentative D call TRBD1 (6 bases). In germline, CDR1 is MNHNY, CDR2 SVGAGI (reference sequence). This CDR3 region has 14 residues. Trimming removed 2 bases from V and 2 bases from J, with 7 bases in between. The CDR3 loop is CASSYRQGNQPQHF. DNA of the CDR3: TGTGCCAGCAGTTACCGACAGGGCAATCAGCCCCAGCATTTT.

This rearrangement joins TRBV4-1 to TRBJ1-1; perhaps TRBD1 as D (6 bases). The CDR3 covers 17 residues. Trimming took off 0 bases at V and 5 bases at J, with 19 bases between the two ends. Per germline, CDR1 MGHRA and CDR2 YSYEKL. The CDR3 is CASSQDPRRGKGTEAFF. The CDR3 bases are TGCGCCAGCAGCCAAGATCCAAGAAGGGGGAAGGGGACTGAAGCTTTCTTT.

J is TRBJ1-2 and V is TRBV23-1; 7 nucleotides agree with TRBD1. TRBV23-1 is an open reading frame, and its role is uncertain. V shed 4 bases and J 7 bases; nucleotides not matched to a gene: 6. The CDR3 has 13 amino acids. CDR3 loop: CASSRTGPLGYTF. As DNA, the CDR3 is TGCGCCAGCAGTCGGACAGGACCGCTTGGCTACACCTTC.

The rearrangement joins TRBV4-1 to TRBJ2-1, with 7 bases identical to TRBD2. This CDR3 contains 17 residues. Germline assignment: CDR1 MGHRA and CDR2 YSYEKL. V lost 0 bases to trimming and J lost 0 bases; unmatched junction nucleotides: 5. The DNA of the CDR3 is TGCGCCAGCAGCCAAGAGAGCGGGGAGAGCTCCTACAATGAGCAGTTCTTC. Encoded protein: CASSQESGESSYNEQFF.

The gene calls are TRBV7-9 and TRBJ1-3, with D unclear. Trimming removed 5 bases from V and 0 bases from J, with 5 bases in between. Germline V CDR1 and CDR2: SEHNR, FQNEAQ (reference sequence). This CDR3 contains 13 residues. The chain's CDR3 is CASSAHSGNTIYF. In DNA form, the CDR3 reads TGTGCCAGCAGCGCCCACTCTGGAAACACCATATATTTT. Full variable domain (missing parts from reference TRBV7-9 and TRBJ1-3): DTGVSQNPRHKITKRGQNVTFRCDPISEHNRLYWYRQTLGQGPEFLTYFQNEAQLEKSRLLSDRFSAERPKGSFSTLEIQRTEQGDSAMYLCASSAHSGNTIYFGEGSWLTVV.

The CDR3 region is CASSLDRAGNTGELFF. CDR3 nucleotides: TGTGCCAGCAGCTTAGATCGGGCGGGTAACACCGGGGAGCTGTTTTTT. The chain combines TRBV11-2 with TRBJ2-2; tentative D call: TRBD2 (5 bases). This CDR3 is built from 16 residues. V dropped 0 bases and J dropped 2 bases, with 10 bases sitting between them. From germline, CDR1 is SGHAT and CDR2 FQNNGV.

The genes are TRBV2 and TRBJ2-7; D is possibly TRBD1 (5 bases). The germline V gene has CDR1 SNHLY and CDR2 FYNNEI. The CDR3 is 12 amino acids. V dropped 7 bases and J dropped 1 base, with 8 bases sitting between them. CDR3 sequence reads: CASKGPSYEQYF. The CDR3 coding sequence is TGTGCCAGCAAGGGGCCGTCCTACGAGCAGTACTTC.

DNA for the CDR3: TGTGCCAGCAGTCCCCGCGCGGACACTGAAGCTTTCTTT. It is translated as CASSPRADTEAFF. The chain uses TRBV12-3 or TRBV12-4 and TRBJ1-1; D remains ambiguous. There are 13 residues in the CDR3. Trimming left V 5 bases short and J 3 bases short, with 10 bases between.

This rearrangement joins TRBV6-5 to TRBJ1-4; TRBD1 aligns across 8 bases. CDR1 and CDR2 from the germline V gene are MNHEY and SVGAGI. The length of the CDR3 is 14 residues. Trimming took 5 bases from V and 2 from J; bases not matched to a gene: 1. In nucleotides, the CDR3 is TGTGCCAGCAGTCGGGACAGGACTAATGAAAAACTGTTTTTT. This translates into CASSRDRTNEKLFF.

This clone was recorded once. The chain uses TRBV7-2 and TRBJ1-1; no clear D gene. Germline V gene lookup returns CDR1 SGHTA and CDR2 FQGNSA. Deletions cut 2 bases from V and 1 base from J, with 8 bases between. This CDR3 contains 14 residues. The DNA for the CDR3 is TGTGCCAGCAGCTTAAGAGGCCCGAACACTGAAGCTTTCTTT. Amino acid sequence: CASSLRGPNTEAFF. The full variable domain, with the rest looked up from reference TRBV7-2 and TRBJ1-1, is GAGVSQSPSNKVTEKGKDVELRCDPISGHTALYWYRQSLGQGLEFLIYFQGNSAPDKSGLPSDRFSAERTGGSVSTLTIQRTQQEDSAVYLCASSLRGPNTEAFFGQGTRLTVV.

The chain links TRBV20-1 to TRBJ2-7; the D gene could be TRBD1 or TRBD2 (5 bases each). The V and J ends lost 3 bases and 4 bases respectively, with 7 bases between them. This CDR3 comprises 11 residues. CDR1 and CDR2 from the germline V gene are DFQATT and SNEGSKA (reference sequence). CDR3 in amino acids: CSASGTYEQYF. CDR3 coding DNA: TGCAGTGCTAGTGGGACGTACGAGCAGTACTTC.

This chain joins TRBV12-3 or TRBV12-4 and TRBJ1-6; no reliable D call. This CDR3 has 13 amino acids. Trimming pared 3 bases from V and 7 bases from J, leaving 7 bases between. The CDR3 DNA follows: TGTGCCAGCAGTTTGGACGTAAATTCACCCCTCCACTTT. Translation gives CASSLDVNSPLHF.

The genes are TRBV7-9 and TRBJ2-3, with 7 bases matching TRBD1. The CDR3 contains 15 residues. With V trimmed by 5 bases and J by 6 bases, 11 bases remained unmatched. Germline CDR1 is SEHNR and CDR2 is FQNEAQ (reference sequence). The CDR3 region is CASSPETGLWDTQYF. In DNA, the CDR3 is TGTGCCAGCAGCCCTGAGACAGGGTTGTGGGATACGCAGTATTTT.